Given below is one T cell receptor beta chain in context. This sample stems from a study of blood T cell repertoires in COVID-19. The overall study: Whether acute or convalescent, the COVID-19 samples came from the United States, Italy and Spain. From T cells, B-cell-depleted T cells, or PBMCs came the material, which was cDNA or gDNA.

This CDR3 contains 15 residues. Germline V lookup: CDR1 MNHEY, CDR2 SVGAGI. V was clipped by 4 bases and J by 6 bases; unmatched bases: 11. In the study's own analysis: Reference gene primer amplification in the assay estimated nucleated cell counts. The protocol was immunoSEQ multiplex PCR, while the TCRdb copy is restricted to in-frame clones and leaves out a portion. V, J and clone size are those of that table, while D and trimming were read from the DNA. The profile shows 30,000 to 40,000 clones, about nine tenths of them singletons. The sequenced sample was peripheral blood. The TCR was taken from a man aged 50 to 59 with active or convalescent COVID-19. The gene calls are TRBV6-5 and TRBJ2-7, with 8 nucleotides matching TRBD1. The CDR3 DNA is TGTGCCAGCAGTTTCTCCGGGACAGGTGGGGGCGAGCAGTACTTC. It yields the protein CASSFSGTGGGEQYF.